This TCR beta chain stems from a study of cytotoxic CD8 clonotypes in ibrutinib-treated CLL. On the study more broadly: Partial response was seen in some 24 patients and complete response in 2; after median around 5.5 years, about 14 stayed remitted, about 12 progressed. Findings of the study overall: Having risen at ibrutinib response, clonality had fallen back toward baseline by progression. Investigators sampled sustained-remission and progressing patients at differing times.

The germline V gene encodes CDR1 KGHSH and CDR2 LQKENI. There are 15 residues in the CDR3. V was clipped by 0 bases and J by 11 bases; unmatched bases: 5. Deep sequencing aimed at 1 in 200,000 to 1 in 1 million T cells' resolution. The protocol was immunoSEQ multiplex PCR, while the TCRdb copy is restricted to in-frame clones and leaves out a portion. The sample shows fewer than 45,000 clones, about 70% of them seen only once. This clone was detected only a few times. What it recognizes is unknown. The chain uses TRBV18 and TRBJ2-1, with 12 bases identical to TRBD2. The sample in question was PBMCs, obtained at disease progression, from a patient treated with ibrutinib. The TCR comes from a human donor with chronic lymphocytic leukemia. CDR3 in DNA: TGTGCCAGCTCACCACCGGGACTAGCGGGTTCAAAGCAGTTCTTC. Protein sequence: CASSPPGLAGSKQFF.